This paragraph reports one TCR beta chain. Its specificity is not known. From germline, CDR1 is MNHEY and CDR2 SVGAGI. V was pared by 2 bases and J by 0 bases, with 14 bases between. The CDR3 has 16 amino acids. Blood PBMC samples: pre-vaccination, two weeks post third vaccination, and at tumor progression. The entry originates in a study of glioma-infiltrating T cells after dendritic cell vaccination. In the study overall: Autologous tumor lysate-pulsed dendritic cell vaccination was given between the early 2000s and the early 2010s.

Sequencing used immunoSEQ multiplex PCR; TCRdb keeps in-frame clones, though not all of them. This repertoire shows roughly 52,000 clones, 65% to 90% found once; its top ten account for 9.5% to 12%. Study-level points and caveats: Estimated pretreatment TIL content predicted outcome after dendritic cell vaccination.

The TCR originated in a human donor with glioblastoma. The rearrangement uses TRBV6-5 and TRBJ2-7, with D perhaps TRBD2 (6 bases). Sample: blood, taken before dendritic cell vaccination. This chain's CDR3 is CASSYRLGGSSYEQYF. As DNA, the CDR3 is TGTGCCAGCAGTTACCGCCTGGGGGGAAGCTCCTACGAGCAGTACTTC.